This T cell receptor beta chain was recovered during a study of a mutant IDH1 vaccine in newly diagnosed glioma. The overall study: Once 4-6 weeks had passed after radiotherapy alone, vaccination started, or it started with temozolomide cycles. It was radiotherapy, temozolomide, or both that patients received previously, with most receiving both.

Repertoires were generated with immunoSEQ multiplex PCR, while TCRdb's copy carries only in-frame clones and drops some. The table has 25,000 to 30,000 clones, around 80% seen once. Concerning this clone itself: Its antigen is still unknown.

Time point specified: week 35, safety follow-up. In every dose of vaccine, 300 ug of mutant IDH1 20-mer peptide was given alongside topical imiquimod. The donor cohort comprised cases of new WHO grade 3 or 4 IDH1-mutant, ATRX-lost astrocytoma. General study points: Top-clonotype changes in peripheral T cells seemed unrelated to pseudoprogression.

The CDR3 is made up of 13 amino acids. V lost 4 bases, J lost 5 bases, and 9 bases lay in between. Per the germline V gene, CDR1 is MNHNY and CDR2 is SVGAGI (reference sequence). The sample in question was PBMCs, obtained from a glioma patient whose treatment included an IDH1 peptide vaccine. The chain is built from TRBV6-6 and TRBJ1-5; D gene uncertain. The clonotype originates from a man aged 45-60 years with glioma. The CDR3: CASSFWRDQPQHF. The DNA of the CDR3 is TGTGCCAGCAGTTTTTGGAGGGATCAGCCCCAGCATTTT.